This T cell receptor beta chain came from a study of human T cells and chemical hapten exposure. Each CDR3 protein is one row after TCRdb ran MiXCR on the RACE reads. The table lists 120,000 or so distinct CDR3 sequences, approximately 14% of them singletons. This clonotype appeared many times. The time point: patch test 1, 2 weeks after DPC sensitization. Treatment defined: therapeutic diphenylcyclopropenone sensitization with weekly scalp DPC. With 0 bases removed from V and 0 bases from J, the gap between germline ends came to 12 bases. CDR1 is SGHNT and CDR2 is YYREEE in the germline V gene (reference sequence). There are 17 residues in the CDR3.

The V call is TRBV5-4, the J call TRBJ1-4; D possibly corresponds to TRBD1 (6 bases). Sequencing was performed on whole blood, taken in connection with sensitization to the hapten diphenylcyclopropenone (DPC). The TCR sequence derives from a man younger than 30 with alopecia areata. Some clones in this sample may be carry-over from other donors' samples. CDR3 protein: CASSLGVDRTTNEKLFF. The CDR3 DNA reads TGTGCCAGCAGCTTGGGGGTCGACAGGACAACTAATGAAAAACTGTTTTTT.